Listed here are 4 T cell receptor beta chains from one sample, sequenced in a study of blood T cell repertoires in COVID-19. Here immunoSEQ multiplex PCR was the method, and the copy in TCRdb shows in-frame clones only, minus some. The sample carries 310,000 or so clones, about 82% recorded once. Sequenced input: peripheral blood. The source is a woman between 45 and 65 years old with acute or convalescent COVID-19.

This chain joins TRBV19 and TRBJ2-5, with 8 positions matching TRBD1. Losses at the gene ends were 1 base for V and 5 bases for J; bases not matched to a gene: 9. Germline CDR1 and CDR2: LNHDA and SQIVND (reference sequence). CDR3 size: 16 residues. DNA for the CDR3: TGTGCCAGTAGTATAGTGCCCGGACAGGGAAGGGAGACCCAGTACTTC. Protein: CASSIVPGQGRETQYF.

This chain links TRBV5-5 with TRBJ2-7; possible D gene TRBD1, 6 bases. The CDR3 runs 15 residues. From germline, CDR1 is SGHKS and CDR2 YYEKEE (reference sequence). V lost 0 bases and J lost 2, with 12 bases in between. Written as DNA, the CDR3 is TGTGCCAGCAGCTTGGCCGTACAGGGAACCTACGAGCAGTACTTC. It yields the protein CASSLAVQGTYEQYF. The variable domain in full, with the rest retrieved from reference TRBV5-5 and TRBJ2-7, is DAGVTQSPTHLIKTRGQQVTLRCSPISGHKSVSWYQQVLGQGPQFIFQYYEKEERGRGNFPDRFSARQFPNYSSELNVNALLLGDSALYLCASSLAVQGTYEQYFGPGTRLTVT.

This chain links TRBV20-1 with TRBJ2-3; D is unclear. CDR3 length: 11 residues. V lost 6 bases, J lost 5 bases, and 9 bases lay in between. Germline CDR1 DFQATT, CDR2 SNEGSKA (reference sequence). The CDR3 reads CSAPGGDTQYF. CDR3 nucleotide sequence: TGCAGTGCCCCCGGCGGAGATACGCAGTATTTT.

This clone has a handful of counts. The CDR3 coding sequence is TGTGCCAGCTCACCACGTGCAGGGAAAGACACTGAAGCTTTCTTT. Translation gives CASSPRAGKDTEAFF. The V and J genes are TRBV18 and TRBJ1-1; a possible D gene is TRBD1 (5 bases). The CDR3 has 15 amino acids. V gave up 1 base and J gave up 3 bases, with 12 bases separating them. Germline CDR1 and CDR2: KGHSH and LQKENI. Full variable domain (rest looked up from reference TRBV18 and TRBJ1-1): NAGVMQNPRHLVRRRGQEARLRCSPMKGHSHVYWYRQLPEEGLKFMVYLQKENIIDESGMPKERFSAEFPKEGPSILRIQQVVRGDSAAYFCASSPRAGKDTEAFFGQGTRLTVV.